One and the same sample provided the 32 T cell receptor beta chains below, sequenced in a study of control samples from healthy donors and cancer patients. The repertoire was sequenced with immunoSEQ multiplex PCR; TCRdb's copy has only in-frame clones and lacks some. The table lists around 70,000 clones, more than 80% of them singletons. Sample: blood. The receptors shown here come from a man in his 60s in good health.

This chain uses TRBV7-9 with TRBJ1-1; D is undetermined. The ends were cut back, 5 bases at V and 7 bases at J, with 8 bases in the middle. CDR1 and CDR2 from the germline V gene are SEHNR and FQNEAQ (reference sequence). This CDR3 contains 11 residues. The DNA for the CDR3 is TGTGCCAGCAGCCAAATGGATGAAGCTTTCTTT. Its protein product is CASSQMDEAFF.

The chain recombines TRBV4-1 with TRBJ2-1; TRBD1 matches 12 bases. The CDR3 extends over 16 amino acids. With V trimmed by 5 bases and J by 10 bases, 12 bases remained unmatched. Germline CDR1 is MGHRA and CDR2 is YSYEKL. Written as DNA, the CDR3 is TGCGCCAGCAGCGTGACCGGGACAGGGGGCGTGGGCGAGCAGTTCTTC. Its translation: CASSVTGTGGVGEQFF.

The V and J genes are TRBV5-4 and TRBJ2-1; D unclear. The CDR3 consists of 13 residues. Trimming removed 0 bases at V and 5 bases at J, with 6 bases between. From germline, CDR1 is SGHNT and CDR2 YYREEE (reference sequence). The CDR3 DNA follows: TGTGCCAGCAGCTTGGGTGAAAACAATGAGCAGTTCTTC. Translation: CASSLGENNEQFF. Using reference TRBV5-4 and TRBJ2-1 for the parts outside the CDR3, the full variable domain is ETGVTQSPTHLIKTRGQQVTLRCSSQSGHNTVSWYQQALGQGPQFIFQYYREEENGRGNFPPRFSGLQFPNYSSELNVNALELDDSALYLCASSLGENNEQFFGPGTRLTVL.

The V call is TRBV19, the J call TRBJ2-1; D gene unclear. Germline CDR1 is LNHDA and CDR2 is SQIVND (reference sequence). V shed 5 bases and J shed 2 bases, with 13 bases lying between them. The CDR3 contains 15 residues. The CDR3 region is CASSQTGVTYNEQFF. In nucleotides, the CDR3 is TGTGCCAGTAGTCAAACTGGGGTAACCTACAATGAGCAGTTCTTC. Drawing the rest from reference TRBV19 and TRBJ2-1, the complete variable domain is DGGITQSPKYLFRKEGQNVTLSCEQNLNHDAMYWYRQDPGQGLRLIYYSQIVNDFQKGDIAEGYSVSREKKESFPLTVTSAQKNPTAFYLCASSQTGVTYNEQFFGPGTRLTVL.

This chain joins TRBV28 and TRBJ2-2, with TRBD2 matching 14 bases. J gave up 7 bases and V 2 bases, and 0 bases lay outside the gene matches. The CDR3 runs 15 residues. Germline V CDR1 and CDR2: MDHEN, SYDVKM. For the CDR3, the DNA is TGTGCCAGCAGTTTAGGGACTAGCGGGAGCGGGGAGCTGTTTTTT. It is translated as CASSLGTSGSGELFF.

The CDR3 spells CASSGPGLAGGPVNEQFF. The CDR3 region has the DNA TGTGCCAGCAGTGGACCGGGACTAGCGGGAGGGCCTGTGAATGAGCAGTTCTTC. The chain recombines TRBV7-9 with TRBJ2-1, with 16 bases matching TRBD2. The V gene end was trimmed by 6 bases and the J gene end by 7 bases; junction bases not matched to a gene: 12. This CDR3 contains 18 residues. Germline assignment: CDR1 SEHNR and CDR2 FQNEAQ (reference sequence).

A few counts support this clone. The genes are TRBV3-1 (or the pseudogene TRBV3-2) and TRBJ2-3; 14 nucleotides align to TRBD2. Germline values: CDR1 LGHDT, CDR2 YNNKEL (reference sequence). The CDR3 runs 18 residues. V trimming: 0 bases; J trimming: 4 bases; junction bases outside the gene matches: 6. In DNA, the CDR3 is TGTGCCAGCAGCCAAGAGGGCTCGGGACTAGCGGGAGCAGATACGCAGTATTTT. It codes for CASSQEGSGLAGADTQYF.

This chain connects TRBV6-2 or TRBV6-3 to TRBJ2-7, with 8 bases fitting TRBD2. From germline, CDR1 is MNHEY and CDR2 SVGEGT. This CDR3 has 14 residues. V lost 2 bases to trimming and J lost 5 bases; unmatched junction nucleotides: 5. CDR3 nucleotides: TGTGCCAGCAGTTACAGCGGGGGTCTCAACGAGCAGTACTTC. Its protein is CASSYSGGLNEQYF.

The V and J genes are TRBV6-6 and TRBJ1-2; D gene ambiguous. CDR1 MNHNY and CDR2 SVGAGI come from the germline V gene (reference sequence). CDR3 length: 16 residues. Trimming cost V 6 bases and J 4 bases, with 21 bases left between them. The CDR3 DNA is TGTGCCAGCAGCCCTACCACAGCTCCAACTACCTATGGCTACACCTTC. Residues: CASSPTTAPTTYGYTF.

This rearrangement joins TRBV4-1 to TRBJ2-7, with 9 nucleotides matching TRBD2. Germline V gives CDR1 MGHRA, CDR2 YSYEKL. J gave up 4 bases and V 1 base, and 5 bases lay outside the gene matches. This CDR3 contains 15 residues. CDR3 bases: TGCGCCAGCAGCCAAGGGAGACTAGCGGATTACGAGCAGTACTTC. Translated: CASSQGRLADYEQYF.

This clone was counted between two and nine times. CDR3 sequence reads: CASSQRTGWATNEKLFF. The CDR3 coding sequence is TGTGCCAGCAGCCAAAGGACAGGGTGGGCGACTAATGAAAAACTGTTTTTT. The rearrangement links TRBV7-2 to TRBJ1-4; TRBD1 agrees at 8 bases. Germline V gene lookup returns CDR1 SGHTA and CDR2 FQGNSA. V lost 5 bases to trimming and J lost 2 bases; unmatched junction nucleotides: 10. CDR3 length equals 17 residues.

This clone was detected only a few times. V is TRBV15 and J is TRBJ1-1; D remains ambiguous. The CDR3 runs 15 residues. V was cut by 4 bases and J by 1 base, with 13 bases left in between. The germline V gene encodes CDR1 LNHNV and CDR2 YYDKDF (reference sequence). The CDR3 region is CATSKDLIGNTEAFF. CDR3 nucleotide sequence: TGTGCCACCAGCAAAGACCTCATAGGGAACACTGAAGCTTTCTTT. The full variable domain, completed using reference TRBV15 and TRBJ1-1, is DAMVIQNPRYQVTQFGKPVTLSCSQTLNHNVMYWYQQKSSQAPKLLFHYYDKDFNNEADTPDNFQSRRPNTSFCFLDIRSPGLGDTAMYLCATSKDLIGNTEAFFGQGTRLTVV.

This clone showed up just a few times. This sequence joins TRBV7-8 and TRBJ1-3; D is unresolved. The CDR3 consists of 14 residues. The germline CDR1 and CDR2 sequences are SGHVS and FQNEAQ. The V end lost 1 base, the J end lost 4 bases, and 8 bases lay between the germline ends. The CDR3 sequence is CASSLGGLGNTIYF. As DNA, the CDR3 is TGTGCCAGCAGCTTAGGTGGGCTGGGAAACACCATATATTTT.

This chain uses TRBV4-2 with TRBJ1-6, with 7 bases matching TRBD1. V gave up 4 bases and J gave up 8 bases; unmatched junction bases: 14. The CDR3 covers 17 residues. In germline, CDR1 is LGHNA, CDR2 YNFKEQ. The chain's CDR3 is CASSRTNSGTADSPLHF. CDR3 DNA: TGTGCCAGCAGCCGGACTAATAGCGGGACAGCGGATTCACCCCTCCACTTT.

This clone was recorded a few times. This chain connects TRBV4-2 to TRBJ2-7; D perhaps matches TRBD2 (5 bases). The germline gives CDR1 LGHNA, CDR2 YNFKEQ. The CDR3 spans 17 residues. Trimming removed 0 bases at V and 0 bases at J, with 15 bases between. CDR3 nucleotides: TGTGCCAGCAGCCAAGATGTCACTAGTGAACCCTCCTACGAGCAGTACTTC. Translation: CASSQDVTSEPSYEQYF.

The rearrangement links TRBV7-2 to TRBJ2-5, with 10 bases that match TRBD1. Germline trimming cut 5 bases from V and 5 bases from J; bases unmatched to any gene: 5. The germline CDR1 and CDR2 sequences are SGHTA and FQGNSA. This CDR3 has 14 residues. In DNA, the CDR3 is TGTGCCAGCAGCGTAGACAGGGGGCGGGAGACCCAGTACTTC. Its translation: CASSVDRGRETQYF. The variable domain in full, with the rest retrieved from reference TRBV7-2 and TRBJ2-5, is GAGVSQSPSNKVTEKGKDVELRCDPISGHTALYWYRQSLGQGLEFLIYFQGNSAPDKSGLPSDRFSAERTGGSVSTLTIQRTQQEDSAVYLCASSVDRGRETQYFGPGTRLLVL.

The V and J genes are TRBV9 and TRBJ2-1; 9 bases align to TRBD2. The germline gives CDR1 SGDLS, CDR2 YYNGEE. The CDR3 totals 17 residues. V trimming: 0 bases; J trimming: 3 bases; junction bases outside the gene matches: 7. The CDR3 loop is CASSVGIAGDFYNEQFF. In nucleotides, the CDR3 is TGTGCCAGCAGCGTAGGAATAGCGGGGGATTTCTACAATGAGCAGTTCTTC.

The chain recombines TRBV6-6 with TRBJ2-7; no firm D call. V lost 2 bases, J lost 1 base, and 6 bases lay in between. Germline values: CDR1 MNHNY, CDR2 SVGAGI (reference sequence). The CDR3 runs 13 residues. The CDR3 DNA reads as TGTGCCAGCAGTTACCCTCCGTCCTACGAGCAGTACTTC. Translating it yields CASSYPPSYEQYF.

This chain joins TRBV6-6 and TRBJ2-2; no firm D call. Germline V gives CDR1 MNHNY, CDR2 SVGAGI (reference sequence). V was pared by 7 bases and J by 1 base, with 7 bases between. The CDR3 loop spans 13 amino acids. CDR3 DNA: TGTGCCAGCACGGCTGTGAACACCGGGGAGCTGTTTTTT. Its translation: CASTAVNTGELFF.

This chain uses TRBV6-5 with TRBJ1-6; D is ambiguous. The CDR3 is made up of 15 amino acids. Germline V CDR1 and CDR2: MNHEY, SVGAGI. Deletions cut 0 bases from V and 9 bases from J, with 12 bases between. Here the CDR3 reads CASSYSSRSGSPLHF. CDR3 nucleotides: TGTGCCAGCAGTTACTCGAGCAGGAGCGGTTCACCCCTCCACTTT.

The chain recombines TRBV19 with TRBJ1-5, with D possibly TRBD1 on 6 matching bases. Trimming removed 5 bases from V and 4 bases from J, with 15 bases in between. The length of the CDR3 is 15 residues. Looked up from germline, CDR1 is LNHDA and CDR2 is SQIVND (reference sequence). The CDR3 DNA reads as TGTGCCAGTAGTTCGGACGGGACACCTAATCAGCCCCAGCATTTT. Residues: CASSSDGTPNQPQHF.

The chain links TRBV9 to TRBJ2-2; 12 positions agree with TRBD2. Trimming removed 1 base from V and 4 bases from J; junction bases left unmatched: 5. CDR1 is SGDLS, CDR2 YYNGEE, per germline. The length of the CDR3 is 17 residues. The CDR3 loop is CASSVRASGGGTGELFF. In DNA form, the CDR3 reads TGTGCCAGCAGCGTACGAGCTAGCGGGGGGGGCACCGGGGAGCTGTTTTTT.

Concerning this clone itself: A junction boundary mismatches the germline segment, possibly from a read error. CDR3 DNA sequence: TGTGCCAGCAGTGACTCCGGGAAGATAAATCAGCCCCAGCATTTT. Translating it yields CASSDSGKINQPQHF. This rearrangement joins TRBV6-2 or TRBV6-3 to TRBJ1-5; D uncertain. This CDR3 contains 15 residues. Germline-derived CDR1 and CDR2 are MNHEY and SVGEGT.

In its sample, this clone was seen a few times. Compared with germline, one end of the junction differs, possibly owing to a read error. CDR3 nucleotide sequence: TGTGCCAGCAGCTGGAACTTCCGGGACACAGAAGCTTTCTTT. Protein sequence: CASSWNFRDTEAFF. The genes are TRBV11-2 and TRBJ1-1, with a tentative D call TRBD1 (6 bases). The germline V gene encodes CDR1 SGHAT and CDR2 FQNNGV. The length of the CDR3 is 14 residues.

J is TRBJ1-2 and V is TRBV4-1; 12 bases fit TRBD1. CDR3 length equals 19 residues. Germline V gene sequence: CDR1 MGHRA, CDR2 YSYEKL. V dropped 0 bases and J dropped 3; count of bases not matched to a gene: 11. The CDR3 DNA reads TGCGCCAGCAGCCAAGATCATCTCCGGGACAGGGGGCGCGACTATGGCTACACCTTC. Its protein is CASSQDHLRDRGRDYGYTF.

The chain is built from TRBV20-1 and TRBJ2-4; D is ambiguous. Germline CDR1 DFQATT, CDR2 SNEGSKA (reference sequence). Deletions cut 5 bases from V and 0 bases from J, with 11 bases between. This CDR3 has 14 residues. DNA of the CDR3: TGCAGTGCTCGTGAGAGTGTAGCCAAAAACATTCAGTACTTC. Translated, it gives CSARESVAKNIQYF.

The chain carries TRBV5-1 and TRBJ2-5; 11 positions agree with TRBD1. J was trimmed by 2 bases and V by 4 bases; bases with no gene match: 7. Germline V lookup: CDR1 SGHRS, CDR2 YFSETQ. This CDR3 is 16 amino acids long. In nucleotides, the CDR3 is TGCGCCAGCAGCCCAAGGACAGGGGGCGGTCAAGAGACCCAGTACTTC. This translates into CASSPRTGGGQETQYF.

This rearrangement joins TRBV6-5 to TRBJ1-2; TRBD1 might be the D (5 bases). V gave up 7 bases and J gave up 4 bases, with 19 bases separating them. CDR1 is MNHEY, CDR2 SVGAGI, per germline. The CDR3 contains 15 residues. The CDR3 DNA reads as TGTGCCAGCACGGCCCAGGGAATGGTCGTCTATGGCTACACCTTC. Encoded protein: CASTAQGMVVYGYTF.

V usage is TRBV6-2 or TRBV6-3 and J usage is TRBJ1-3; D is undetermined. From germline, CDR1 is MNHEY and CDR2 SVGEGT. Trimming removed 4 bases at V and 4 bases at J, with 20 bases between. This CDR3 comprises 17 residues. For the CDR3, the DNA is TGTGCCAGCAGTTCCAATCCGACTGGACGCTACGGAAACACCATATATTTT. Protein: CASSSNPTGRYGNTIYF.

The chain uses TRBV7-3 and TRBJ2-7; 8 bases align to TRBD1. V shed 5 bases, J shed 6 bases, and the junction held 6 bases outside the gene matches. The CDR3 covers 13 residues. Germline CDR1 SGHTA, CDR2 FQGTGA. The CDR3: CASSTYTGGEQYF. As DNA, the CDR3 is TGTGCCAGCAGCACATATACAGGGGGCGAGCAGTACTTC. The full variable domain, its missing parts supplied by reference TRBV7-3 and TRBJ2-7, is GAGVSQTPSNKVTEKGKYVELRCDPISGHTALYWYRQSLGQGPEFLIYFQGTGAADDSGLPNDRFFAVRPEGSVSTLKIQRTERGDSAVYLCASSTYTGGEQYFGPGTRLTVT.

The CDR3 DNA sequence: TGTGCCAGCAGCGTAGACGCGGGGTACAGGGGAGGCACTGAAGCTTTCTTT. Protein sequence: CASSVDAGYRGGTEAFF. The rearrangement uses TRBV9 and TRBJ1-1; 7 nucleotides align to TRBD1. The germline V gene encodes CDR1 SGDLS and CDR2 YYNGEE. V lost 0 bases and J lost 4; bases outside the gene matches: 12. The CDR3 has 17 residues.

This clone was observed a handful of times. The V and J genes are TRBV4-2 and TRBJ2-1; D possibly uses TRBD1 or TRBD2 (5 bases each). CDR1 and CDR2 from the germline V gene are LGHNA and YNFKEQ. Trimming stripped 0 bases from V and 4 bases from J, with 22 bases between. This CDR3 is 19 amino acids long. CDR3 nucleotides: TGTGCCAGCAGCCAAGACCCAAGCTTTAGCGAGAGGGGTTACAATGAGCAGTTCTTC. This sequence encodes CASSQDPSFSERGYNEQFF.